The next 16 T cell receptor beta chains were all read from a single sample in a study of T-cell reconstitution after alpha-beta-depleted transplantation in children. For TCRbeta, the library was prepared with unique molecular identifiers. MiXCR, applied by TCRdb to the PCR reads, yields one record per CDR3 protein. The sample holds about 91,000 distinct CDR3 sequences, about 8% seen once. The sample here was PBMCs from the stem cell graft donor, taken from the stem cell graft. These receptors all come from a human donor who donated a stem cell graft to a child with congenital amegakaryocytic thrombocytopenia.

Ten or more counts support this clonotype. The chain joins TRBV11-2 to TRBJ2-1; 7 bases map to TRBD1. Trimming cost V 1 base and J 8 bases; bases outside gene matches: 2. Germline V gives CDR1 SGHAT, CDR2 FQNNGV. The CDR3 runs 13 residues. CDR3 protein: CASSLVDRDEQFF. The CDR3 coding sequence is TGTGCCAGCAGCTTAGTTGACAGGGATGAGCAGTTCTTC.

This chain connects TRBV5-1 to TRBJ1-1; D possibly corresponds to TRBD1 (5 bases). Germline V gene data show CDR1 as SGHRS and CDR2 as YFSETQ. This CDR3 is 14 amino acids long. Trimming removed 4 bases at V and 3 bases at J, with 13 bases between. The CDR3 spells CASSAEGQHTEAFF. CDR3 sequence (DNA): TGCGCCAGCAGCGCGGAGGGGCAGCACACTGAAGCTTTCTTT.

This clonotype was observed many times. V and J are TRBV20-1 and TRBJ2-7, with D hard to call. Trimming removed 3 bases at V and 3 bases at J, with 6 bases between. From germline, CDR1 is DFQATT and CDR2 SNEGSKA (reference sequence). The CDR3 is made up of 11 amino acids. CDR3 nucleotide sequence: TGCAGTGCTAGGGCCAGCTACGAGCAGTACTTC. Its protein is CSARASYEQYF.

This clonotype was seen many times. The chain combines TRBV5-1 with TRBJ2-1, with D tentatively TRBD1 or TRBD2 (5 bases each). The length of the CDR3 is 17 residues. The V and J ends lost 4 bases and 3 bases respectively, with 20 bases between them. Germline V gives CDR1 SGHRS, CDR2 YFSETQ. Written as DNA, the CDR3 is TGCGCCAGCAGCCCCCGAGCAGGGATTGGGGGCTACAATGAGCAGTTCTTC. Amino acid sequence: CASSPRAGIGGYNEQFF.

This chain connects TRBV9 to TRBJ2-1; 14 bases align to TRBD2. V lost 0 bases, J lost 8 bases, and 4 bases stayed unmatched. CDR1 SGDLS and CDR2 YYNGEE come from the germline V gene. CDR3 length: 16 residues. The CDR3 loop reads CASSVEGLAGAYEQFF. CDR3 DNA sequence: TGTGCCAGCAGCGTAGAGGGACTAGCGGGGGCCTATGAGCAGTTCTTC. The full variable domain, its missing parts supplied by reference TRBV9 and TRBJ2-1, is DSGVTQTPKHLITATGQRVTLRCSPRSGDLSVYWYQQSLDQGLQFLIQYYNGEERAKGNILERFSAQQFPDLHSELNLSSLELGDSALYFCASSVEGLAGAYEQFFGPGTRLTVL.

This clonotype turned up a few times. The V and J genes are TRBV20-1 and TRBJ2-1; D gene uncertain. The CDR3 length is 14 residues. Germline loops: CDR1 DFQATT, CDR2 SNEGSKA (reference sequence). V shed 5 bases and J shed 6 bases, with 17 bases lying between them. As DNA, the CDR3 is TGCAGTGCTCCCGCCTCCCGGTCCGGCAATGAGCAGTTCTTC. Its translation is CSAPASRSGNEQFF.

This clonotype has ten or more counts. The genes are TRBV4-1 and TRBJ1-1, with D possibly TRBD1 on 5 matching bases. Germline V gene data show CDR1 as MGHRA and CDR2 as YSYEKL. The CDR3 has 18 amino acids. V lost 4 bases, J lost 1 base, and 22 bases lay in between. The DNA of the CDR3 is TGCGCCAGCAGCCCCTCCTCCGGGACTGCCTCGGGGAACACTGAAGCTTTCTTT. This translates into CASSPSSGTASGNTEAFF.

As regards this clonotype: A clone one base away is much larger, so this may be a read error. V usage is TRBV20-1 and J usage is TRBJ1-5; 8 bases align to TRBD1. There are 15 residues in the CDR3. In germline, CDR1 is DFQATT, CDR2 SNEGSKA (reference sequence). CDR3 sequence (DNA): TGCTGTGCTAGTGTCGACAGGGGACGCAATCAGCCCCAGCATTTT. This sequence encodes CCASVDRGRNQPQHF.

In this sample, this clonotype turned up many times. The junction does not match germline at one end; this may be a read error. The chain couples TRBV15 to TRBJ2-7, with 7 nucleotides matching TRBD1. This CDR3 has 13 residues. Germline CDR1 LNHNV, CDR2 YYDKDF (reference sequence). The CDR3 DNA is TGTGCCACCAGGACAGGGAGCTCCAACGAGCAGTACTTC. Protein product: CATRTGSSNEQYF.

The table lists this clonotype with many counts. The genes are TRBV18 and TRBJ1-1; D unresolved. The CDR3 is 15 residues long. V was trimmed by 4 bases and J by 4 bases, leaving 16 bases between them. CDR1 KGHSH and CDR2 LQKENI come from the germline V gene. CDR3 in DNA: TGTGCCAGCTCACGGAGCGGTCAGACGGGCACTGAAGCTTTCTTT. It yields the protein CASSRSGQTGTEAFF.

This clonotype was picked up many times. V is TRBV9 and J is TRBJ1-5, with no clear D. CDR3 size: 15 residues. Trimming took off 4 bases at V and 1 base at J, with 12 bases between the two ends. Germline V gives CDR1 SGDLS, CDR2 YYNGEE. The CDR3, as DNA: TGTGCCAGCAGCCCAAGAGGAATGAGCAATCAGCCCCAGCATTTT. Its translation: CASSPRGMSNQPQHF.

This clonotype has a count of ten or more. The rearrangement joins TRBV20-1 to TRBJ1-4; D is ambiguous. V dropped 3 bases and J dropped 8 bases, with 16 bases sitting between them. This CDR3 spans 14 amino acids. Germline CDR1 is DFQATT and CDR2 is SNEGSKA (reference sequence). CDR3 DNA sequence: TGCAGTGCTAGTCTGTCGGTAGGGCGGGAAAAACTGTTTTTT. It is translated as CSASLSVGREKLFF.

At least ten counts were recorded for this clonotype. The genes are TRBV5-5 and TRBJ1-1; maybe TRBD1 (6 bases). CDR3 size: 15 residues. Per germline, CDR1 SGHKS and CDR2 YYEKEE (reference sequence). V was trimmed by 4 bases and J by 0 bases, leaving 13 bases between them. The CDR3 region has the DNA TGTGCCAGCAGCGAACTACAGGGTCTGAACACTGAAGCTTTCTTT. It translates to CASSELQGLNTEAFF.

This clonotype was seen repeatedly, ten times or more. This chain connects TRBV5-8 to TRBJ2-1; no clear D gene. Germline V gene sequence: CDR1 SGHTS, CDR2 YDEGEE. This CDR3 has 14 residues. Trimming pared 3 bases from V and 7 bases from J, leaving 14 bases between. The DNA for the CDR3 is TGTGCCAGCAGCTCTTTGGGGTTTTCGAATGAGCAGTTCTTC. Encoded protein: CASSSLGFSNEQFF.

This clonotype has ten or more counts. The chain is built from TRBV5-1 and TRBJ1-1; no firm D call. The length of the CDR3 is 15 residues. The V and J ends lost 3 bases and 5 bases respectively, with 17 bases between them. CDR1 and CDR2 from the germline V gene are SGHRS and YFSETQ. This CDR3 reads CASSSGLGLSTEAFF. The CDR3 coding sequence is TGCGCCAGCAGCTCCGGCTTGGGGTTGAGTACTGAAGCTTTCTTT.

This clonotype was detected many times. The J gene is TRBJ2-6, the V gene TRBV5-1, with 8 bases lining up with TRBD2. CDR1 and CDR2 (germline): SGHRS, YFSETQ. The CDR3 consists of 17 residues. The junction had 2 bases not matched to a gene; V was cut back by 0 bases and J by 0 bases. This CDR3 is CASSLVAGYSGANVLTF. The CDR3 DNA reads TGCGCCAGCAGCTTGGTAGCGGGATACTCTGGGGCCAACGTCCTGACTTTC.